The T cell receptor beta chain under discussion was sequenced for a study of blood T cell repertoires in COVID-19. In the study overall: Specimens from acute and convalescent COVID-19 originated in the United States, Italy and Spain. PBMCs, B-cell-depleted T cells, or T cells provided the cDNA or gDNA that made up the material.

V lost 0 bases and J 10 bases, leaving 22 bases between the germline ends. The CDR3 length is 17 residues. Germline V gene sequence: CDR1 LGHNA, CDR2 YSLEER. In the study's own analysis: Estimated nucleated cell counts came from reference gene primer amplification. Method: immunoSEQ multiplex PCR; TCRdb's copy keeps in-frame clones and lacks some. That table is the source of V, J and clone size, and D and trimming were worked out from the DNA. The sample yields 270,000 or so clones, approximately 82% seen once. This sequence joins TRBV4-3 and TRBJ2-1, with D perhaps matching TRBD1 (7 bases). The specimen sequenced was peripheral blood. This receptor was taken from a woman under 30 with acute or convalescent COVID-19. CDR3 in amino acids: CASSQDETGTSSDEQFF. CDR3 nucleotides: TGCGCCAGCAGCCAAGACGAGACAGGGACTTCTAGCGACGAGCAGTTCTTC.